The rows below give T cell receptor beta chains drawn from one sample of a study of response to subunit inactivated influenza vaccine. TCRdb reanalysed the RT-PCR reads using MiXCR and keeps one entry per CDR3 protein. The sample lists around 580,000 distinct CDR3 sequences; 14% were seen once. The specimen was PBMCs from blood, collected 11 to 12 days after vaccination. These receptors originate from a man aged 45-60 years who received an inactivated influenza vaccine. The CDR3 runs from the conserved cysteine through the conserved F or W. The D gene is left open where the match is weak. Size is omitted from some rows. Given values are once, few, many or a class for expanded clones.

clone size: many; D gene: TRBD1; V gene: TRBV6-1; J gene: TRBJ1-5; CDR3 protein: CASSERGQRNQPQHF; CDR3 DNA: TGTGCCAGCAGTGAACGGGGACAGCGCAATCAGCCCCAGCATTTT
clone size: NA; D gene: TRBD1; V gene: TRBV3-1; J gene: TRBJ1-4; CDR3 protein: CASSQGALDRGEKLFF; CDR3 DNA: TGTGCCAGCAGCCAAGGGGCGCTGGACAGGGGAGAAAAACTGTTTTTT
clone size: many; D gene: TRBD1; V gene: TRBV5-1; J gene: TRBJ2-1; CDR3 protein: CASSKDRERPNEQFF; CDR3 DNA: TGCGCCAGCAGCAAGGACAGGGAAAGGCCCAATGAGCAGTTCTTC
clone size: NA; D gene: NA; V gene: TRBV12-3/TRBV12-4; J gene: TRBJ2-4; CDR3 protein: CASSRGRDGYKNIQYF; CDR3 DNA: TGTGCCAGCAGCCGAGGCCGGGACGGGTACAAAAACATTCAGTACTTC
clone size: NA; D gene: NA; V gene: TRBV27; J gene: TRBJ2-2; CDR3 protein: CASRHTGIGTGELFF; CDR3 DNA: TGTGCCAGCAGACATACAGGGATCGGCACCGGGGAGCTGTTTTTT
clone size: few; D gene: TRBD2; V gene: TRBV6-5; J gene: TRBJ2-1; CDR3 protein: CASSYAGGPGGEQFF; CDR3 DNA: TGTGCCAGCAGTTACGCGGGAGGGCCTGGGGGTGAGCAGTTCTTC
clone size: NA; D gene: TRBD1; V gene: TRBV7-3; J gene: TRBJ1-1; CDR3 protein: CASSMDRETEAFF; CDR3 DNA: TGTGCCAGCAGCATGGACAGGGAGACTGAAGCTTTCTTT
clone size: NA; D gene: NA; V gene: TRBV6-2/TRBV6-3; J gene: TRBJ2-1; CDR3 protein: CASSWGRGASYNEQFF; CDR3 DNA: TGTGCCAGCAGCTGGGGTCGGGGGGCCTCCTACAATGAGCAGTTCTTC
clone size: NA; D gene: NA; V gene: TRBV4-2; J gene: TRBJ2-1; CDR3 protein: CASSGWNEQFF; CDR3 DNA: TGTGCCAGCAGCGGGTGGAATGAGCAGTTCTTC
clone size: few; D gene: NA; V gene: TRBV5-1; J gene: TRBJ2-7; CDR3 protein: CASSLTGMGYEQYF; CDR3 DNA: TGCGCCAGCAGCTTGACGGGAATGGGATACGAGCAGTACTTC
clone size: NA; D gene: NA; V gene: TRBV6-6; J gene: TRBJ2-5; CDR3 protein: CASSMIETQYF; CDR3 DNA: TGTGCCAGCAGTATGATCGAGACCCAGTACTTC
clone size: NA; D gene: NA; V gene: TRBV7-2; J gene: TRBJ1-1; CDR3 protein: CASSRQRNTEAFF; CDR3 DNA: TGTGCCAGCAGCAGACAGCGGAACACTGAAGCTTTCTTT
clone size: few; D gene: NA; V gene: TRBV6-2/TRBV6-3; J gene: TRBJ2-7; CDR3 protein: CASSRSEQGFETSFRISYEQYF; CDR3 DNA: TGTGCCAGCAGTCGTTCCGAGCAGGGGTTTGAGACTAGCTTCAGGATCTCCTACGAGCAGTACTTC
clone size: NA; D gene: TRBD2; V gene: TRBV7-2; J gene: TRBJ2-7; CDR3 protein: CASSLLPAGGWTYEQYF; CDR3 DNA: TGTGCCAGCAGCTTGCTTCCGGCGGGGGGCTGGACCTACGAGCAGTACTTC
clone size: NA; D gene: NA; V gene: TRBV3-1; J gene: TRBJ2-7; CDR3 protein: CASSPGAGEQYF; CDR3 DNA: TGTGCCAGCAGCCCTGGCGCGGGCGAGCAGTACTTC
clone size: NA; D gene: TRBD1; V gene: TRBV7-7; J gene: TRBJ2-1; CDR3 protein: CASSNGTDYNEQFF; CDR3 DNA: TGTGCTAGCAGCAATGGGACAGACTACAATGAGCAGTTCTTC
clone size: NA; D gene: TRBD1; V gene: TRBV5-1; J gene: TRBJ2-5; CDR3 protein: CASSSDRAQETQYF; CDR3 DNA: TGCGCCAGCAGCTCCGACAGGGCACAAGAGACCCAGTACTTC
clone size: many; D gene: NA; V gene: TRBV18; J gene: TRBJ1-1; CDR3 protein: CASSPVRGYTEAFF; CDR3 DNA: TGTGCCAGCTCACCGGTGCGGGGGTACACTGAAGCTTTCTTT
clone size: NA; D gene: NA; V gene: TRBV5-5; J gene: TRBJ2-3; CDR3 protein: CASKKAADFPDTQYF; CDR3 DNA: TGTGCCAGCAAGAAGGCCGCGGATTTCCCAGATACGCAGTATTTT
clone size: NA; D gene: NA; V gene: TRBV6-5; J gene: TRBJ2-1; CDR3 protein: CATLGPYNEQFF; CDR3 DNA: TGTGCCACCTTGGGACCTTACAATGAGCAGTTCTTC
clone size: NA; D gene: TRBD1; V gene: TRBV27; J gene: TRBJ1-1; CDR3 protein: CASSSRDRMNTEAFF; CDR3 DNA: TGTGCCAGCAGTTCTCGGGACAGGATGAACACTGAAGCTTTCTTT
clone size: NA; D gene: NA; V gene: TRBV28; J gene: TRBJ1-5; CDR3 protein: CASSLDSSAQPQHF; CDR3 DNA: TGTGCCAGCAGCCTCGACAGTTCGGCCCAGCCCCAGCATTTT
clone size: NA; D gene: TRBD2; V gene: TRBV7-6; J gene: TRBJ2-3; CDR3 protein: CASSLDIRGGLTDTQYF; CDR3 DNA: TGTGCCAGCAGCTTAGATATACGGGGGGGACTCACAGATACGCAGTATTTT
clone size: many; D gene: NA; V gene: TRBV20-1; J gene: TRBJ2-2; CDR3 protein: CSARSSGIDTGELFF; CDR3 DNA: TGCAGTGCCCGATCCAGCGGAATCGACACCGGGGAGCTGTTTTTT
clone size: few; D gene: NA; V gene: TRBV4-2; J gene: TRBJ2-7; CDR3 protein: CASSDPSGGTHYEQYF; CDR3 DNA: TGTGCCAGCAGCGATCCTTCAGGGGGGACCCACTACGAGCAGTACTTC
clone size: NA; D gene: NA; V gene: TRBV20-1; J gene: TRBJ2-5; CDR3 protein: CSALAGGGGETQYF; CDR3 DNA: TGCAGTGCCCTGGCTGGAGGGGGCGGCGAGACCCAGTACTTC
clone size: NA; D gene: NA; V gene: TRBV7-8; J gene: TRBJ2-1; CDR3 protein: CASSLSYHEQFF; CDR3 DNA: TGTGCCAGCAGCTTATCATACCATGAGCAGTTCTTC
clone size: few; D gene: NA; V gene: TRBV11-2; J gene: TRBJ2-5; CDR3 protein: CASSLEGGARWKTQYF; CDR3 DNA: TGTGCCAGCAGCTTAGAAGGAGGAGCTCGTTGGAAGACCCAGTACTTC
clone size: NA; D gene: NA; V gene: TRBV7-8; J gene: TRBJ2-2; CDR3 protein: CASSMLSGHTTGELFF; CDR3 DNA: TGTGCCAGCAGCATGTTATCGGGACATACTACCGGGGAGCTGTTTTTT
clone size: few; D gene: NA; V gene: TRBV11-2; J gene: TRBJ2-2; CDR3 protein: CASSLQGLGAGELFF; CDR3 DNA: TGTGCCAGCAGCTTACAAGGTTTAGGGGCCGGGGAGCTGTTTTTT
clone size: few; D gene: NA; V gene: TRBV28; J gene: TRBJ2-5; CDR3 protein: CASSQGTFQETQYF; CDR3 DNA: TGTGCCAGCAGCCAGGGAACCTTCCAAGAGACCCAGTACTTC
clone size: NA; D gene: NA; V gene: TRBV6-2/TRBV6-3; J gene: TRBJ1-2; CDR3 protein: CASSYGQLTF; CDR3 DNA: TGTGCCAGCAGTTACGGACAGCTCACCTTC
clone size: NA; D gene: NA; V gene: TRBV10-3; J gene: TRBJ2-7; CDR3 protein: CAISALVEGRYEQYF; CDR3 DNA: TGTGCCATCAGTGCACTTGTTGAGGGGCGTTACGAGCAGTACTTC
clone size: few; D gene: TRBD1; V gene: TRBV6-2/TRBV6-3; J gene: TRBJ1-1; CDR3 protein: CASSYEGALNTEAFF; CDR3 DNA: TGTGCCAGCAGTTACGAGGGGGCGTTGAACACTGAAGCTTTCTTT
clone size: NA; D gene: NA; V gene: TRBV5-1; J gene: TRBJ2-7; CDR3 protein: CASSGGQVFEQYF; CDR3 DNA: TGCGCCAGCAGCGGAGGGCAGGTCTTCGAGCAGTACTTC
clone size: NA; D gene: NA; V gene: TRBV9; J gene: TRBJ2-2; CDR3 protein: CASSVLGEPNTGELFF; CDR3 DNA: TGTGCCAGCAGCGTTTTGGGCGAACCGAACACCGGGGAGCTGTTTTTT
clone size: few; D gene: TRBD1; V gene: TRBV20-1; J gene: TRBJ2-3; CDR3 protein: CSARPSRGQDTQYF; CDR3 DNA: TGCAGTGCTAGACCGAGCAGGGGGCAGGATACGCAGTATTTT
clone size: NA; D gene: TRBD1; V gene: TRBV15; J gene: TRBJ2-5; CDR3 protein: CATSKKGQGQETQYF; CDR3 DNA: TGTGCCACCAGCAAAAAAGGACAGGGGCAAGAGACCCAGTACTTC
clone size: NA; D gene: NA; V gene: TRBV5-1; J gene: TRBJ1-2; CDR3 protein: CASSQWTDSSGDYGYTF; CDR3 DNA: TGCGCCAGCAGCCAGTGGACGGACAGCTCGGGGGACTATGGCTACACCTTC
clone size: many; D gene: NA; V gene: TRBV6-2/TRBV6-3; J gene: TRBJ2-3; CDR3 protein: CANQRSSTDTQYF; CDR3 DNA: TGTGCCAACCAGCGGTCCTCCACAGATACGCAGTATTTT
clone size: NA; D gene: NA; V gene: TRBV19; J gene: TRBJ1-1; CDR3 protein: CASSPGRGVTEAFF; CDR3 DNA: TGTGCCAGTAGTCCGGGGCGCGGGGTCACTGAAGCTTTCTTT
clone size: few; D gene: TRBD1; V gene: TRBV5-6; J gene: TRBJ1-5; CDR3 protein: CASSLVRGLSNQPQHF; CDR3 DNA: TGTGCCAGCAGCTTGGTCAGGGGGCTAAGCAATCAGCCCCAGCATTTT
clone size: NA; D gene: NA; V gene: TRBV7-3; J gene: TRBJ2-6; CDR3 protein: CASSSPGRSGANVLTF; CDR3 DNA: TGTGCCAGCAGCTCCCCCGGACGCTCTGGGGCCAACGTCCTGACTTTC
clone size: NA; D gene: NA; V gene: TRBV6-1; J gene: TRBJ2-5; CDR3 protein: CASSGVAQETQYF; CDR3 DNA: TGTGCCAGCAGTGGGGTAGCCCAAGAGACCCAGTACTTC
clone size: NA; D gene: NA; V gene: TRBV12-3/TRBV12-4; J gene: TRBJ2-2; CDR3 protein: CASSLSGTPNTGELFF; CDR3 DNA: TGTGCCAGCAGTTTGTCCGGGACACCGAACACCGGGGAGCTGTTTTTT
clone size: NA; D gene: TRBD2; V gene: TRBV19; J gene: TRBJ2-1; CDR3 protein: CASSSLGGVGEQFF; CDR3 DNA: TGTGCCAGTAGTTCCTTGGGGGGGGTGGGTGAGCAGTTCTTC
clone size: NA; D gene: TRBD2; V gene: TRBV3-1; J gene: TRBJ2-1; CDR3 protein: CASSHGDYREQFF; CDR3 DNA: TGTGCCAGCAGCCACGGGGACTACCGGGAGCAGTTCTTC
clone size: few; D gene: TRBD2; V gene: TRBV6-2/TRBV6-3; J gene: TRBJ2-7; CDR3 protein: CASSEGLAGAYSYEQYF; CDR3 DNA: TGTGCCAGCAGCGAAGGACTAGCGGGAGCCTACTCCTACGAGCAGTACTTC
clone size: many; D gene: TRBD2; V gene: TRBV29-1; J gene: TRBJ2-3; CDR3 protein: CSVATSGRVGDTQYF; CDR3 DNA: TGCAGCGTGGCGACTAGCGGGAGGGTGGGAGATACGCAGTATTTT
clone size: NA; D gene: NA; V gene: TRBV30; J gene: TRBJ1-5; CDR3 protein: CAWSGRSNQPQHF; CDR3 DNA: TGTGCCTGGAGTGGACGGAGCAATCAGCCCCAGCATTTT
clone size: NA; D gene: NA; V gene: TRBV11-2; J gene: TRBJ1-4; CDR3 protein: CASSSGEKLFF; CDR3 DNA: TGTGCCAGCAGCTCCGGAGAAAAACTGTTTTTT
clone size: few; D gene: TRBD1; V gene: TRBV28; J gene: TRBJ2-7; CDR3 protein: CASSLVGGFDEQYF; CDR3 DNA: TGTGCCAGCAGTTTAGTAGGGGGCTTCGACGAGCAGTACTTC
clone size: NA; D gene: TRBD1; V gene: TRBV7-2; J gene: TRBJ2-7; CDR3 protein: CASSFSGTGPLEQYF; CDR3 DNA: TGTGCCAGCAGCTTCTCCGGGACAGGTCCCCTGGAGCAGTACTTC
clone size: NA; D gene: TRBD2; V gene: TRBV15; J gene: TRBJ2-7; CDR3 protein: CATSRDSSGGSYEQYF; CDR3 DNA: TGTGCCACCAGCAGAGATTCGAGCGGGGGCTCCTACGAGCAGTACTTC
clone size: NA; D gene: NA; V gene: TRBV20-1; J gene: TRBJ2-3; CDR3 protein: CSARLPGNTDTQYF; CDR3 DNA: TGCAGTGCTAGGCTCCCGGGTAACACAGATACGCAGTATTTT
clone size: NA; D gene: NA; V gene: TRBV2; J gene: TRBJ1-1; CDR3 protein: CASSGPQPPGLAEAFF; CDR3 DNA: TGTGCCAGCAGTGGACCCCAGCCCCCTGGACTGGCTGAAGCTTTCTTT
clone size: many; D gene: TRBD2; V gene: TRBV6-5; J gene: TRBJ2-1; CDR3 protein: CASSYSPSGGIYNEQFF; CDR3 DNA: TGTGCCAGCAGTTACTCTCCTAGCGGGGGGATATACAATGAGCAGTTCTTC
clone size: many; D gene: TRBD2; V gene: TRBV28; J gene: TRBJ2-1; CDR3 protein: CASSSLTLAGDYNEQFF; CDR3 DNA: TGTGCCAGCAGTTCCTTAACACTAGCGGGAGATTACAATGAGCAGTTCTTC
clone size: NA; D gene: NA; V gene: TRBV7-2; J gene: TRBJ1-3; CDR3 protein: CASSFFENTIYF; CDR3 DNA: TGTGCCAGCAGCTTCTTTGAGAACACCATATATTTT
clone size: few; D gene: TRBD1; V gene: TRBV5-1; J gene: TRBJ1-5; CDR3 protein: CASSPGTGLSNQPQHF; CDR3 DNA: TGCGCCAGCAGCCCCGGGACAGGCCTTAGCAATCAGCCCCAGCATTTT